The T cell receptor (beta chain) under discussion was sequenced for a study of blood T cell repertoires in COVID-19. Background on the study: From T cells, B-cell-depleted T cells, or PBMCs came the material, which was cDNA or gDNA.

V was shortened by 2 bases and J by 7 bases, with 7 bases between the two germline ends. There are 12 residues in the CDR3. Germline values: CDR1 LNHDA, CDR2 SQIVND (reference sequence). TCRdb keeps only in-frame clones here, not all; method: immunoSEQ multiplex PCR. The table includes 200,000 to 300,000 clones, approximately 86% detected once. Sequences were obtained from peripheral blood. The chain has TRBV19 and TRBJ2-3, with D maybe TRBD1 (5 bases). The sequence came from a human donor in a cohort sampled during active COVID-19. CDR3: CASSIWGHTQYF. DNA of the CDR3: TGTGCCAGTAGTATATGGGGCCATACGCAGTATTTT. Full variable domain (missing parts from reference TRBV19 and TRBJ2-3): DGGITQSPKYLFRKEGQNVTLSCEQNLNHDAMYWYRQDPGQGLRLIYYSQIVNDFQKGDIAEGYSVSREKKESFPLTVTSAQKNPTAFYLCASSIWGHTQYFGPGTRLTVL.